The present TCR beta chain was sequenced within a study of shared clonotypes between healthy human individuals (dated by TCRdb to 2020 to 2021). As for the study more broadly: The cohort included a few men and two women between 18 and 49 years of age. For each donor, CD4 naive and CD4 memory were each given three plates, CD8 naive was given two plates, and CD8 memory was given one plate. To estimate repertoire size and how much clonotype sharing occurs between individuals, the study deeply sequenced the blood TCR repertoires of roughly 5 healthy adults. Different laboratories and diverse techniques were used to prepare libraries and sequence TCR repertoires, to increase sequencing depth and limit assay-specific biases. Between about 0.9 and 9 billion PBMCs per donor were obtained by leukapheresis. Broader findings and caveats from the paper: Compared with non-shared clonotypes, the clonotypes found in all four sorted-subset donors had higher generation probabilities. Based on pairwise subsampling, the degree of clonotype sharing among donors was expected to be affected by sequencing depth. The genetic and exposure-history diversity represented was limited by the small number of donors. Rarefaction of sorted-subset datasets indicated incomplete sequencing despite the large sequencing depth. Sampling was restricted to blood, and TCR repertoires in tissue are likely to differ from TCR repertoires in blood. Across a handful of donors, 4.5% to 6.5% of naive CD4, roughly 3.5% of naive CD8, about 2% of memory CD4, and approximately 0.42% of memory CD8 clonotypes were shared. Larger estimated clonotype richness was generally found for naive subsets than for memory subsets.

TCR CDR3 regions were amplified from genomic DNA by multiplex PCR using the deep immunoSEQ assay. Extracted genomic DNA from each cell subset was distributed evenly across all wells of several immunoSEQ 96-well plates, and each plate was treated as a replicate. Each replicate PCR for sorted subsets received about 180 ng genomic DNA, equal to about 30,000 T cell genomes. Purified libraries were quantified with a Qubit 3.0 fluorometer, sized on a Bioanalyzer 2100, and re-quantified with the KAPA Library Quantification kit. Each immunoSEQ 96-well plate was sequenced on its own single-read 150-cycle Illumina NextSeq 550 flow cell. Processing in the source paper ran as follows. Because only junctional sequences without quality scores were contained in the immunoSEQ output, filtering matching that applied to full-length reads could not be performed. Sequences were annotated with PyIR, a Python wrapper for IgBLAST v1.9, and V/J genes and CDR3 were assigned using IMGT germline references. Reads were filtered out if the reads had weak V/J assignments (E-value above 1e-6), no CDR3, stop codons, out-of-frame junctions, or ambiguous translated residues. V3J clonotypes were defined as sequences sharing an identical inferred V gene, J gene, and CDR3 amino acid sequence. To compute the percentage overlap between repertoires, the number of shared unique clonotypes was divided by the size of the smaller repertoire. Repertoire richness was assessed with RTK rarefaction, the Chao1 estimator, and Recon v2.1 estimates of unobserved clonotypes. For all TCRbeta clonotypes obtained by the gDNA method from several donors, generation probabilities were computed with OLGA. TCRdb mirrors the immuneACCESS table, restricted to in-frame sequences. Some clones are absent from its copies; in checked studies, under half trace to an unresolved V gene, and the reason for the others is unknown. That table is the source of V, J and clone size, and D and trimming were worked out from the DNA. The sample contains about 2 million clones, 90% to 95% of them found a single time. The top ten hold 0.13% of the sample.

The donors were healthy, HIV-negative adults with no recently reported acute infections or vaccinations. Every donor was a Caucasian adult living in Nashville, Tennessee, USA. CD4+ T cells were enriched through magnetic negative selection, after which naive cells were positively selected on CD45RA and the remaining negative fraction served as the memory subset. Blood was collected by leukapheresis, and PBMCs were isolated by Ficoll-Histopaque density gradient centrifugation and then cryopreserved in liquid nitrogen vapor phase. Purity and quantity of every magnetically sorted T cell population were checked by analytical flow cytometry. Genomic DNA was isolated from each sorted fraction and quantified by UV absorbance on a Nanodrop 2000c. The CDR3 runs 15 amino acids, cysteine and phenylalanine included. The only DNA kept is the CDR3, 45 bases in frame from the first base. CDR1 and CDR2, looked up from the germline V gene (reference sequence), are MNHEY and SMNVEV. For this chain, trimming is 6 bases at the V end and 1 base at the J end, and the number of junction bases without a gene match is 5.

In the case of this clone: Its antigen is not yet known. The sample holds no much larger clone one base away, and base qualities are not on file.

The V and J segments used are TRBV27 and TRBJ1-2, with 10 central nucleotides matching TRBD1. The sequenced sample was naive CD4+ T cells sorted from blood. The cell subset or site label corresponds to: CD45RA+ positively selected. This clonotype was sampled from a man aged 18-30 years in good health. The nucleotide sequence is TGTGCCAGCAGGGGACAGGGGACCCTTAACTATGGCTACACCTTC. Protein translation: CASRGQGTLNYGYTF.